Reported below is one TCR beta chain. The CDR3 is made up of 15 amino acids. Trimming shortened V by 3 bases and J by 5 bases, and 11 bases separated the two germline ends. From germline, CDR1 is MNHNS and CDR2 SASEGT. The entry originates in a study of blood T cells in healthy people across ages. Using a J-beta primer mix together with a sample-barcoded 5' primer, a second PCR was run for roughly 6 to 12 cycles. Every sample produced at least 3 million CDR3-containing paired-end reads. TCRdb itself ran the 5' RACE reads through MiXCR, one entry per CDR3 protein. The sample has over 450,000 distinct CDR3 sequences; 24% are singletons. This same sample was also taken into another study, of T cells of mothers and their children. That study adds: Normalized overlap was always slightly, never significantly, higher in related than unrelated mother-child pairs.

The sample consisted of blood. The chain uses TRBV6-1 and TRBJ1-6; tentatively, D is TRBD1 (6 bases). The receptor was derived from a boy aged 5-17 years in good health. The CDR3 region has the DNA TGTGCCAGCAGTGAGTCGGACAGCGATAATTCACCCCTCCACTTT. Its translation is CASSESDSDNSPLHF.